The text below deals with one TCR beta chain. The data stem from a study of T cell responses to AZD1222 COVID-19 vaccine. Only in-frame clones appear in the TCRdb table, and some are missing; sequencing was by immunoSEQ multiplex PCR. Of 120,000 or so clones detected, about 90% appear once; the ten largest clones hold 1.1%. From germline, CDR1 is LNHDA and CDR2 SQIVND (reference sequence). Trimming removed 4 bases at V and 2 bases at J, with 16 bases between. CDR3 size: 16 residues. The chain joins TRBV19 to TRBJ2-3; weak D call: TRBD2 (6 bases). Sequencing used peripheral blood, obtained on day 0 of AZD1222 vaccination. The receptor's source is an adult in good health. In DNA, the CDR3 is TGTGCCAGTAGTACCCATTCTGGACTATTCACAGATACGCAGTATTTT. This codes for CASSTHSGLFTDTQYF.